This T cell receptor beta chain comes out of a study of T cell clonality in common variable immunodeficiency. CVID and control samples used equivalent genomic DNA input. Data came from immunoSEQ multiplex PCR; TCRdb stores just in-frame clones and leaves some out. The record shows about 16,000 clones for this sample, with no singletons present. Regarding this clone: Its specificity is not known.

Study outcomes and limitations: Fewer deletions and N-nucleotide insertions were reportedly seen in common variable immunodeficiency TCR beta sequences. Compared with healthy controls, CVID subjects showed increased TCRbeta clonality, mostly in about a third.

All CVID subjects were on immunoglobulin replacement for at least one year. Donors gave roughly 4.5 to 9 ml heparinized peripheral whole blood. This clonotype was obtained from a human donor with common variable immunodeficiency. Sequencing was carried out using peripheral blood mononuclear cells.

The CDR3 loop reads CASSFDRGYEQYF. CDR3 bases read: TGTGCCAGCAGCTTCGACAGGGGCTACGAG. The chain has TRBV7-2 and TRBJ2-7; 8 bases align to TRBD1. The read finishes 3 residues shy of the CDR3 end, and the germline J gene is used to complete it. This CDR3 comprises 13 residues. Germline V gene sequence: CDR1 SGHTA, CDR2 FQGNSA. V lost 3 bases to trimming and J lost 3 bases; unmatched junction nucleotides: 1.